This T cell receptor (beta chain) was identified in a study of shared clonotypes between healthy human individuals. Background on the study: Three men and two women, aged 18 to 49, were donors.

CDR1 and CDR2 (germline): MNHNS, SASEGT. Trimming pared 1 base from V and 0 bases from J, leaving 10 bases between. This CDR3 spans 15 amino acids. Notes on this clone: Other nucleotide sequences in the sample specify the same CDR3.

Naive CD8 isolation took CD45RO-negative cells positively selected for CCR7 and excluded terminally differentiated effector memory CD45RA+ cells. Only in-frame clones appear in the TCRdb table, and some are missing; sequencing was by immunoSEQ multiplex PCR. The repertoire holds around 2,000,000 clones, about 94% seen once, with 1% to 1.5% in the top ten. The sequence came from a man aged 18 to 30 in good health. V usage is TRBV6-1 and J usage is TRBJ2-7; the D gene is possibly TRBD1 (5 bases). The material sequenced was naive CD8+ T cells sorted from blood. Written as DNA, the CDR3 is TGTGCCAGCAGTGAAGGACCAGGGCCCTCCTACGAGCAGTACTTC. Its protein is CASSEGPGPSYEQYF.